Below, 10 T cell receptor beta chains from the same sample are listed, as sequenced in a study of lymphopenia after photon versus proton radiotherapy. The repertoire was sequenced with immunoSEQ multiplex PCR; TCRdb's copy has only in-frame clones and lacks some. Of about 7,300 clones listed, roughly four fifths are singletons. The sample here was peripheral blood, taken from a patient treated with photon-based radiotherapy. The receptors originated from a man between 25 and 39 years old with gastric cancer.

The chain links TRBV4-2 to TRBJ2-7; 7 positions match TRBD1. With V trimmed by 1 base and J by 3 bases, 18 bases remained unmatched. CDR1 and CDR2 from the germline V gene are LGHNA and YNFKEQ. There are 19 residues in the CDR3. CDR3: CASSQAVWGQRQVDYEQYF. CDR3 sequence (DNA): TGTGCCAGCAGCCAAGCCGTATGGGGACAGCGGCAAGTTGACTACGAGCAGTACTTC.

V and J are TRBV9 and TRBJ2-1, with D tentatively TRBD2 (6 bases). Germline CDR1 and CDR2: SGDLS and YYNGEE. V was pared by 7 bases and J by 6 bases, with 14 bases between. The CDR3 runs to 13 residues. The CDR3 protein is CASSQAGSNEQFF. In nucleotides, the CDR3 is TGTGCCAGCTCCCAGGCCGGGAGCAATGAGCAGTTCTTC. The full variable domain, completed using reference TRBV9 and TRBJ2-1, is DSGVTQTPKHLITATGQRVTLRCSPRSGDLSVYWYQQSLDQGLQFLIQYYNGEERAKGNILERFSAQQFPDLHSELNLSSLELGDSALYFCASSQAGSNEQFFGPGTRLTVL.

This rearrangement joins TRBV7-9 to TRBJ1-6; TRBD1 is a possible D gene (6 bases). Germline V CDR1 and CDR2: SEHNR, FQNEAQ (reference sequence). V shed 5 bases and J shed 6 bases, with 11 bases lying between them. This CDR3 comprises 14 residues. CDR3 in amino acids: CASSPQGPNSPLHF. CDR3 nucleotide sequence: TGTGCCAGCAGCCCACAGGGCCCTAATTCACCCCTCCACTTT.

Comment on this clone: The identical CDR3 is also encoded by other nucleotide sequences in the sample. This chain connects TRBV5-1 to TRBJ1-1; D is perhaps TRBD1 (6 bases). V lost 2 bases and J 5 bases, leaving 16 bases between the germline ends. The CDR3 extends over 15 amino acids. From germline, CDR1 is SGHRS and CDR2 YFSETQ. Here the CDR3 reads CASSFGGSPGTEAFF. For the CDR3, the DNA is TGCGCCAGCAGCTTTGGGGGCTCCCCGGGGACTGAAGCTTTCTTT.

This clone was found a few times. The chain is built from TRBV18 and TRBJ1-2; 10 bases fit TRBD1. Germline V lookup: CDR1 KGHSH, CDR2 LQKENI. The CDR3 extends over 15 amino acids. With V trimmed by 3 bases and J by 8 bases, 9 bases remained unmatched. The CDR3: CASSPSPGQGKGYTF. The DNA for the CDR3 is TGTGCCAGCTCACCCTCCCCGGGACAGGGGAAAGGCTACACCTTC. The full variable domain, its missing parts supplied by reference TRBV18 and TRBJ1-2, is NAGVMQNPRHLVRRRGQEARLRCSPMKGHSHVYWYRQLPEEGLKFMVYLQKENIIDESGMPKERFSAEFPKEGPSILRIQQVVRGDSAAYFCASSPSPGQGKGYTFGSGTRLTVV.

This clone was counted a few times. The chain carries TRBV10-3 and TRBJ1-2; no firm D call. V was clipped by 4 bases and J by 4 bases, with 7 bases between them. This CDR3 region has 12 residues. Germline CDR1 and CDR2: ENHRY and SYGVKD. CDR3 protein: CAISGETYGYTF. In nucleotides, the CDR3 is TGTGCCATCAGTGGGGAGACCTATGGCTACACCTTC.

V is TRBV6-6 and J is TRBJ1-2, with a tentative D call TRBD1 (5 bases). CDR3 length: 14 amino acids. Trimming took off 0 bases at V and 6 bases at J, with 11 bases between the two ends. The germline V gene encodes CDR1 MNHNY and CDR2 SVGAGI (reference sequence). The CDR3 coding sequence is TGTGCCAGCAGTTACTCGCTAAGGGGAAATGGCTACACCTTC. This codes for CASSYSLRGNGYTF.

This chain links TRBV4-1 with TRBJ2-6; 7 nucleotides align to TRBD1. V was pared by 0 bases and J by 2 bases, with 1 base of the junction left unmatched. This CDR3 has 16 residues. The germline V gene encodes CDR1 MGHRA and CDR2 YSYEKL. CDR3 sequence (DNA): TGCGCCAGCAGCCAAGAAACAGGGGCTGGGGCCAACGTCCTGACTTTC. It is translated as CASSQETGAGANVLTF.

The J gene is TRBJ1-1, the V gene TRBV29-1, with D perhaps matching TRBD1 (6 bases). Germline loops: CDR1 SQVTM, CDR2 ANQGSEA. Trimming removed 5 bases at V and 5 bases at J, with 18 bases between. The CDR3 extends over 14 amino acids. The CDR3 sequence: CSVSGDGGGTEAFF. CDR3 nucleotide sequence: TGCAGCGTTTCCGGCGACGGAGGGGGAACTGAAGCTTTCTTT.

CDR3 bases: TGTGCCAGCAGCCTTCTGCAGGCGATGAACACTGAAGCTTTCTTT. Protein sequence: CASSLLQAMNTEAFF. The chain joins TRBV5-8 to TRBJ1-1; D unresolved. The V and J ends lost 4 bases and 0 bases respectively, with 13 bases between them. The CDR3 loop spans 15 amino acids. From germline, CDR1 is SGHTS and CDR2 YDEGEE.